These 30 T cell receptor beta chains share one sample of origin, sequenced in a study of radiotherapy plus CTLA-4 blockade in lung cancer (dated by TCRdb to the late 2010s). Library prep was done by the immunoSEQ multiplex PCR assay. Drawn from immuneACCESS, this table holds only the in-frame rearrangements with V and J called that TCRdb kept. Clones are partly lost; checked studies trace under half to an unresolved V gene and leave the rest unexplained. Recorded for this sample are about 95,000 clones; roughly four fifths of them occurred a single time. The biggest ten clones account for 0.84% of the sample. The source material was peripheral blood, sampled from a patient treated with radiotherapy plus ipilimumab. The source of these receptors is a human donor with non-small cell lung cancer who had stable disease on radiotherapy plus ipilimumab.

This chain links TRBV7-6 with TRBJ1-3; 7 nucleotides align to TRBD1. The trim removed 5 bases at V and 0 bases at J, leaving 7 bases unmatched. Germline CDR1 SGHVS, CDR2 FNYEAQ. The CDR3 runs to 16 residues. The CDR3 nucleotides are TGTGCCAGCAGCGCGGGACAGCCGACCTCTGGAAACACCATATATTTT. Translation: CASSAGQPTSGNTIYF.

The gene calls are TRBV2 and TRBJ1-4; 10 bases line up with TRBD1. With 6 bases clipped from V and 4 bases from J, the junction kept 5 bases outside the gene matches. The CDR3 totals 15 residues. The germline V gene encodes CDR1 SNHLY and CDR2 FYNNEI. In DNA form, the CDR3 reads TGTGCCAGCAGGCCTGACAGGGGGCGTAATGAAAAACTGTTTTTT. This codes for CASRPDRGRNEKLFF.

This chain uses TRBV10-1 with TRBJ2-5; 12 nucleotides line up with TRBD1. This CDR3 is 15 amino acids long. CDR1 and CDR2 from the germline V gene are WNHNN and SYGVQD (reference sequence). The V segment lost 6 bases and the J segment 4 bases; nucleotides outside the gene matches: 6. The CDR3: CASRPGTGGTETQYF. The CDR3 region has the DNA TGCGCCAGCAGACCCGGGACAGGGGGCACAGAGACCCAGTACTTC.

V and J are TRBV7-3 and TRBJ1-1; D uncertain. Trimming took 2 bases from V and 1 from J, leaving 8 bases between them. CDR3 length equals 14 residues. The germline CDR1 and CDR2 sequences are SGHTA and FQGTGA. The CDR3 sequence: CASSLGPANTEAFF. CDR3 sequence (DNA): TGTGCCAGCAGCTTAGGCCCGGCGAACACTGAAGCTTTCTTT.

The chain couples TRBV11-2 to TRBJ2-1; 10 bases agree with TRBD2. This CDR3 has 17 residues. The germline V gene encodes CDR1 SGHAT and CDR2 FQNNGV. V was clipped by 2 bases and J by 3 bases; unmatched bases: 7. DNA of the CDR3: TGTGCCAGCAGCTTACCCCCCCGGACTAGCGGCTACAATGAGCAGTTCTTC. It yields the protein CASSLPPRTSGYNEQFF. Using reference TRBV11-2 and TRBJ2-1 for the parts outside the CDR3, the full variable domain is EAGVAQSPRYKIIEKRQSVAFWCNPISGHATLYWYQQILGQGPKLLIQFQNNGVVDDSQLPKDRFSAERLKGVDSTLKIQPAKLEDSAVYLCASSLPPRTSGYNEQFFGPGTRLTVL.

The CDR3 spells CASSSPGQGAYEQYF. In DNA form, the CDR3 reads TGTGCCAGCAGTTCCCCGGGACAGGGGGCATACGAGCAGTACTTC. This chain connects TRBV27 to TRBJ2-7, with TRBD1 matching 12 bases. The V gene end was trimmed by 4 bases and the J gene end by 4 bases; junction bases not matched to a gene: 5. Germline lookup yields CDR1 MNHEY and CDR2 SMNVEV (reference sequence). The CDR3 length is 15 residues.

V gene TRBV27 combines with J gene TRBJ2-4; D is ambiguous. With 8 bases removed from V and 0 bases from J, the gap between germline ends came to 11 bases. The CDR3 length is 14 residues. Germline CDR1 and CDR2: MNHEY and SMNVEV (reference sequence). For the CDR3, the DNA is TGTGCCAGCGCCCATTCACAAGCCAAAAACATTCAGTACTTC. Translation: CASAHSQAKNIQYF.

This clone was counted once. The chain uses TRBV6-1 and TRBJ2-3; 9 bases are a match to TRBD2. V lost 6 bases, J lost 2 bases, and 6 bases stayed unmatched. This CDR3 region has 15 residues. The germline V gene encodes CDR1 MNHNS and CDR2 SASEGT. DNA of the CDR3: TGTGCCAGCAGATCTAGCGGGGCCTCCACAGATACGCAGTATTTT. As protein: CASRSSGASTDTQYF.

The rearrangement uses TRBV28 and TRBJ2-7; TRBD2 is a possible D gene (6 bases). The germline V gene encodes CDR1 MDHEN and CDR2 SYDVKM. This CDR3 is 15 amino acids long. The V end lost 6 bases, the J end lost 5 bases, and 20 bases lay between the germline ends. This CDR3 reads CASSPVHPGVNEQYF. The CDR3 DNA reads TGTGCCAGCAGCCCCGTGCATCCGGGGGTAAACGAGCAGTACTTC.

The chain links TRBV5-1 to TRBJ2-3, with TRBD1 matching over 7 bases. The V gene end was trimmed by 0 bases and the J gene end by 2 bases; junction bases not matched to a gene: 3. Germline V gene data show CDR1 as SGHRS and CDR2 as YFSETQ. There are 15 residues in the CDR3. Here the CDR3 DNA reads TGCGCCAGCAGCTTGGGCAGGGGGACCACAGATACGCAGTATTTT. This codes for CASSLGRGTTDTQYF.

This chain connects TRBV27 to TRBJ1-6, with TRBD1 identical over 9 bases. The junction had 8 bases not matched to a gene; V was cut back by 4 bases and J by 7 bases. This CDR3 has 16 residues. Looked up from germline, CDR1 is MNHEY and CDR2 is SMNVEV (reference sequence). The DNA for the CDR3 is TGTGCCAGCAGTTCTTGGACAGGGGCGGGGAATTCACCCCTCCACTTT. It translates to CASSSWTGAGNSPLHF.

Concerning this clone: This sample includes further DNA sequences coding for the same CDR3. V gene TRBV9 combines with J gene TRBJ2-1, with 11 bases matching TRBD2. Germline CDR1 and CDR2: SGDLS and YYNGEE. Trimming took 3 bases from V and 0 from J; bases not matched to a gene: 11. This CDR3 spans 19 amino acids. This chain's CDR3 is CASSAAGLAVRSSYNEQFF. Here the CDR3 DNA reads TGTGCCAGCAGCGCGGCGGGACTAGCGGTCCGGAGCTCCTACAATGAGCAGTTCTTC.

This sequence joins TRBV7-3 and TRBJ2-7, with 8 bases matching TRBD2. With V trimmed by 6 bases and J by 0 bases, 4 bases remained unmatched. The CDR3 loop spans 14 amino acids. Germline V gives CDR1 SGHTA, CDR2 FQGTGA. The CDR3 nucleotides read TGTGCCAGCAGTCCAGCGGGAGCCTCCTACGAGCAGTACTTC. Residues: CASSPAGASYEQYF.

The V and J genes are TRBV5-4 and TRBJ2-2; 15 positions agree with TRBD2. After removal of 3 bases from V and 2 bases from J, the junction contained 2 bases not matched to a gene. From germline, CDR1 is SGHNT and CDR2 YYREEE (reference sequence). The CDR3 contains 17 residues. CDR3 bases: TGTGCCAGCAGCTGGGGACTAGCGGGGGGAAACACCGGGGAGCTGTTTTTT. Translated, it gives CASSWGLAGGNTGELFF.

With respect to this clone: At the DNA level, this CDR3 is encoded by other sequences in the same sample as well. J is TRBJ2-3 and V is TRBV19; TRBD1 or TRBD2 may be the D gene (5 bases each). Germline-derived CDR1 and CDR2 are LNHDA and SQIVND (reference sequence). The CDR3 runs to 14 residues. V was trimmed by 1 base and J by 5 bases, leaving 10 bases between them. The CDR3 coding sequence is TGTGCCAGTAGTATAGCTGGGGCGGGAGATACGCAGTATTTT. Its translation: CASSIAGAGDTQYF.

Concerning this clone itself: Relative to the germline gene, one junction end is altered; a read error may explain this. V usage is TRBV6-5 and J usage is TRBJ2-2, with 8 bases that match TRBD2. This CDR3 is 14 amino acids long. CDR1 and CDR2 (germline): MNHEY, SVGAGI. The CDR3 DNA reads as TGTGCCGGCAGGCAGGGCGGGGGGACCGGGGAGCTGTTTTTT. Encoded protein: CAGRQGGGTGELFF.

The rearrangement links TRBV5-1 to TRBJ1-1, with a possible D match to TRBD1 (6 bases). The CDR3 is made up of 15 amino acids. The ends were cut back, 3 bases at V and 1 base at J, with 13 bases in the middle. CDR1 is SGHRS and CDR2 is YFSETQ in the germline V gene. CDR3 DNA: TGCGCCAGCAGCTGGAGGGGGAAGGGGAACACTGAAGCTTTCTTT. It codes for CASSWRGKGNTEAFF.

Remarks on this clone: Other DNA sequences within the sample encode an identical CDR3. The chain recombines TRBV7-2 with TRBJ1-5, with 8 bases that match TRBD1. With 5 bases clipped from V and 6 bases from J, the junction kept 3 bases outside the gene matches. Germline V lookup: CDR1 SGHTA, CDR2 FQGNSA. CDR3 length: 13 residues. CDR3 in amino acids: CASSLDRGQPQHF. CDR3 DNA: TGTGCCAGCAGCCTCGACAGGGGTCAGCCCCAGCATTTT.

There are a few counts of this clone. The gene calls are TRBV6-1 and TRBJ1-2; tentatively, D is TRBD1 (5 bases). CDR3 length equals 14 residues. From germline, CDR1 is MNHNS and CDR2 SASEGT. V was clipped by 2 bases and J by 8 bases, with 15 bases between them. The CDR3, as DNA: TGTGCCAGCAGTGAACGGGGGAGAGTTGGCGGCTACACCTTC. This codes for CASSERGRVGGYTF.

The chain uses TRBV7-8 and TRBJ2-4; D might be TRBD1 (6 bases). V was trimmed by 1 base and J by 1 base, leaving 14 bases between them. The CDR3 has 17 residues. The germline CDR1 and CDR2 sequences are SGHVS and FQNEAQ. The CDR3 here is CASSLGSGVVAKNIQYF. The CDR3 DNA is TGTGCCAGCAGCTTAGGTTCAGGGGTGGTGGCCAAAAACATTCAGTACTTC.

This clone was counted only a few times. The V and J genes are TRBV4-1 and TRBJ2-7; TRBD2 might be the D (6 bases). V was clipped by 4 bases and J by 0 bases, with 13 bases between them. The germline gives CDR1 MGHRA, CDR2 YSYEKL. The CDR3 sequence is 15 residues long. CDR3: CASSPRGKDSYEQYF. Here the CDR3 DNA reads TGCGCCAGCAGCCCCCGGGGGAAGGACTCCTACGAGCAGTACTTC.

The rearrangement links TRBV6-6 to TRBJ2-7, with D unclear. The germline CDR1 and CDR2 sequences are MNHNY and SVGAGI (reference sequence). Between the trimmed V and J ends, which lost 6 bases and 1 base, there was a span of 16 bases. There are 15 residues in the CDR3. The CDR3 sequence is CASSPGQANSYEQYF. As DNA, the CDR3 is TGTGCCAGCAGCCCCGGCCAAGCCAATTCCTACGAGCAGTACTTC.

Comment on this clone: One end of the junction is discordant with germline, which a read error may explain. This chain connects TRBV27 to TRBJ2-1; unclear D gene. Germline CDR1 reads MNHEY; CDR2 reads SMNVEV (reference sequence). The CDR3 is 14 amino acids. The CDR3 DNA reads TGTGCCAGCAAAAGGTGGGCTTCCTTCAATGAGCAGTTCTTC. It specifies CASKRWASFNEQFF.

This clone was seen only a few times. The chain employs TRBV6-5 and TRBJ1-2, with 7 bases lining up with TRBD1. Trimming took 0 bases from V and 9 from J; bases not matched to a gene: 4. The CDR3 is made up of 13 amino acids. Germline CDR1 and CDR2: MNHEY and SVGAGI. This CDR3 reads CASSYSTDRSYTF. The CDR3 bases are TGTGCCAGCAGTTACTCGACGGACAGGAGCTACACCTTC.

V and J are TRBV7-6 and TRBJ1-4; D gene uncertain. V lost 0 bases, J lost 4 bases, and 9 bases lay in between. The CDR3 has 15 amino acids. From germline, CDR1 is SGHVS and CDR2 FNYEAQ. This CDR3 is CASSLAGRNNEKLFF. The CDR3 DNA reads TGTGCCAGCAGCTTAGCCGGACGGAATAATGAAAAACTGTTTTTT.

The chain joins TRBV10-3 to TRBJ1-2; no definite D call. The CDR3 contains 16 residues. CDR1 ENHRY and CDR2 SYGVKD come from the germline V gene. V lost 9 bases and J 4 bases, leaving 24 bases between the germline ends. As DNA, the CDR3 is TGTGCCATATCCCTGGGCACGCACTCTGGAAGCTATGGCTACACCTTC. Amino acids: CAISLGTHSGSYGYTF.

This clone has a single count. This chain connects TRBV9 to TRBJ2-7, with a weak D call TRBD1 (5 bases). CDR1 and CDR2 (germline): SGDLS, YYNGEE. V dropped 0 bases and J dropped 5 bases, with 9 bases sitting between them. The CDR3 extends over 13 amino acids. The CDR3 DNA reads as TGTGCCAGCAGCGTAGCTCTCAGGGACGAGCAGTACTTC. Translation: CASSVALRDEQYF.

This chain links TRBV29-1 with TRBJ1-5, with 10 bases lining up with TRBD1. The V segment lost 6 bases and the J segment 7 bases; nucleotides outside the gene matches: 6. From germline, CDR1 is SQVTM and CDR2 ANQGSEA. The CDR3 length is 13 residues. CDR3 protein: CSVGPGQGQPQHF. DNA for the CDR3: TGCAGCGTCGGCCCGGGACAGGGGCAGCCCCAGCATTTT.

The V and J genes are TRBV7-9 and TRBJ1-3; 9 bases agree with TRBD1. This CDR3 is 15 amino acids long. Unmatched junction bases numbered 4, after V lost 5 bases and J lost 2 bases. Germline V gene lookup returns CDR1 SEHNR and CDR2 FQNEAQ (reference sequence). The CDR3 protein is CASSRTGGAGNTIYF. The CDR3 DNA is TGTGCCAGCAGCCGAACAGGGGGCGCTGGAAACACCATATATTTT.

This chain links TRBV19 with TRBJ2-2; possibly TRBD1 or TRBD2 for D (6 bases each). The CDR3 contains 16 residues. Germline V gene lookup returns CDR1 LNHDA and CDR2 SQIVND (reference sequence). Trimming took off 4 bases at V and 5 bases at J, with 17 bases between the two ends. This chain's CDR3 is CASSSRRRGYTGELFF. The CDR3 DNA reads TGTGCCAGTAGTAGCCGCCGGAGGGGGTATACCGGGGAGCTGTTTTTT. Filled out from reference TRBV19 and TRBJ2-2, the complete variable domain reads DGGITQSPKYLFRKEGQNVTLSCEQNLNHDAMYWYRQDPGQGLRLIYYSQIVNDFQKGDIAEGYSVSREKKESFPLTVTSAQKNPTAFYLCASSSRRRGYTGELFFGEGSRLTVL.